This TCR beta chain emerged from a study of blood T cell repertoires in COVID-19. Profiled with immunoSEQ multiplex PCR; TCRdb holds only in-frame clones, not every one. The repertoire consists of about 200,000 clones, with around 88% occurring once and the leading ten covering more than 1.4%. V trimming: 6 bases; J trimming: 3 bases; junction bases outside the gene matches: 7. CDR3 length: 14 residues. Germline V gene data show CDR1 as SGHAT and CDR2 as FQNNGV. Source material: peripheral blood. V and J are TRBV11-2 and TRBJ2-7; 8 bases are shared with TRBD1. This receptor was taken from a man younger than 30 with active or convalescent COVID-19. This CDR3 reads CASSSTDRGYEQYF. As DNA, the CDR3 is TGTGCCAGCAGTTCCACCGACAGGGGCTACGAGCAGTACTTC.